This TCR beta chain was obtained from a study of blood T cell repertoires in COVID-19. Overall study context: Acute-phase and convalescent COVID-19 samples originated in the United States, Italy and Spain.

This CDR3 region has 13 residues. Germline values: CDR1 SGHNT, CDR2 YENEEA. Trimming cost V 7 bases and J 4 bases, with 14 bases left between them. This study enrolled people aged about 18 to 100 from about 26 US geographic areas. Only in-frame clones appear in the TCRdb table, and some are missing; sequencing was by immunoSEQ multiplex PCR. Here the sample spans about 160,000 clones, over 70% being singletons. The sequence was collected from a woman between 40 and 50 years old with acute COVID-19. Sequenced sample: PBMCs or T cells enriched from blood (not recorded which). The V call is TRBV11-3, the J call TRBJ2-7, with unresolved D. This CDR3 reads CASNLEFGYEQYV. CDR3 nucleotides: TGTGCCAGCAATTTGGAGTTTGGGTACGAGCAGTACGTC.